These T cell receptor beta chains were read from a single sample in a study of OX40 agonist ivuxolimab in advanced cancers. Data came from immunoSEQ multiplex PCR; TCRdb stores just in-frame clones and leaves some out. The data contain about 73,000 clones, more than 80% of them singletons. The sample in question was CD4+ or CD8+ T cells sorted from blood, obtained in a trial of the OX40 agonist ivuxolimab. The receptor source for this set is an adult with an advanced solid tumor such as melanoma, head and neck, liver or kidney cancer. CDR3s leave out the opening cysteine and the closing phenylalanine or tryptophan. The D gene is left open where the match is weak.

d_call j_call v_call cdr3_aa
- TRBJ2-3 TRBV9 ASSSNADTQY
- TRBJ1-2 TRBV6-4 ASSDSGGYGYT
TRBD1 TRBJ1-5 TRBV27 ASSDRGHGLQPQH
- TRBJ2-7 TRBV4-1 ASSQRSGAYEQY
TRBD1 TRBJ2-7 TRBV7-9 ASSPATGFPYEQY
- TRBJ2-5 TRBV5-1 ASSLEQETQY
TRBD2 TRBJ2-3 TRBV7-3 ASSLTAGAIDTQY
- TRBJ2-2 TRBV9 ASSVDPTGELF
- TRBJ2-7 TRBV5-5 ASSLGSSYEQY
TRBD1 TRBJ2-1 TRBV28 ASSLYRTGRNEQF
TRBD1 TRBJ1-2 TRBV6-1 ASKPRDRAYT
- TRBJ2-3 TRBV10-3 AISGHQSSTDTQY
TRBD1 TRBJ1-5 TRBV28 ASSSRTGHQPQH
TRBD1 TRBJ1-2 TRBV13 ASSFRGGTEANYGYT
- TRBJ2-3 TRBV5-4 ASSGLEPDTQY
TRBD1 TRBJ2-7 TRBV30 ACRQGTYEQY
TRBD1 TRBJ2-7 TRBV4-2 ASSQGQGQYEQY
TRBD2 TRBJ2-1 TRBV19 ASSIAAGGWSNEQF
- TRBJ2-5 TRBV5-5 ASSLGQEGTQY
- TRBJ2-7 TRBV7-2 ASSSYYEQY
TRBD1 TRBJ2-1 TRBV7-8 ASSLASQGASYNEQF
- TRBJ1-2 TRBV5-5 ASSLAWTASFNYGYT
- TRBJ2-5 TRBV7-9 ASSLAGETQY
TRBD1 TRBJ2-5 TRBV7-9 ASSLGPRGIQETQY
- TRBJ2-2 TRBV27 ASSFFSGELF
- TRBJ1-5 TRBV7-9 ASSLEGWNQPQH
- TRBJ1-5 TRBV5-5 ASSLENQPQH
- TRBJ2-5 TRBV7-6 ASSLVGTPETQY
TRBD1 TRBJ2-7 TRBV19 ASSLGQEGYEQY
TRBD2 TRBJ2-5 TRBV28 ASSSSGETQY
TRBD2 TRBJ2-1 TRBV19 ASSTIPGLVSSYNEQF
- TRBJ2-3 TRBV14 ASSQDDSEWDTQY
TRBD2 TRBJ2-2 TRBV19 ASSTVPGLAGELF
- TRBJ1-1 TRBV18 ASSKEASW
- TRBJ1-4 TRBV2 ASVEGRPIGKLF
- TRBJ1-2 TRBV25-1 ASSDGALYYGYT
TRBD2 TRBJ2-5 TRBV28 ASSHGLAGMETQY
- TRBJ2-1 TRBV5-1 ASRTTYSGNEQF
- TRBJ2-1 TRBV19 ASSKDRSSYNEQF
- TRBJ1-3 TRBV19 ASSIWGAVYSGNTIY
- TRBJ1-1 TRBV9 ASSVEGASGNTEAF
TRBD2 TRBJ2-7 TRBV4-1 ASSQELAGDYEQY
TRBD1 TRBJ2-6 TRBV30 AWSVQGVSGANVLT
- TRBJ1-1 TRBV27 ASSLGGSTEAF
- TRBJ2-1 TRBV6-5 ASSYQGWNEQF
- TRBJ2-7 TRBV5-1 ASSLAQGLRYEQY
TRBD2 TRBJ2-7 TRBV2 ASSDFGGIKAYEQY
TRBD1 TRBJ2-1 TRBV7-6 ASSLRDSSYNEQF
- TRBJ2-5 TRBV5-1 ASSAQGQQETQY
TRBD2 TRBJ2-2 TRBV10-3 AISEPRETPTGELF
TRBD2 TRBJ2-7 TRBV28 ASSFPTSGLAGSEQY
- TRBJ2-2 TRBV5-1 ASSLLRGRNTGELF
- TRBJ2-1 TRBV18 ASSPVPRESNEQF